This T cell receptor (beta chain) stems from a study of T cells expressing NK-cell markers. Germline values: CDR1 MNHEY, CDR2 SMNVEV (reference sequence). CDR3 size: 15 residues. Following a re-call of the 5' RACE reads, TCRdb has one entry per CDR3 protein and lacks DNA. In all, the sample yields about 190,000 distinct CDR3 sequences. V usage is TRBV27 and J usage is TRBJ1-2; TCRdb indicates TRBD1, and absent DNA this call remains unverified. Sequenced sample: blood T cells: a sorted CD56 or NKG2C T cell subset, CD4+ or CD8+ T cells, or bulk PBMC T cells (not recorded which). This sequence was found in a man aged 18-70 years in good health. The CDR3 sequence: CASSPPGQTNYGYTF.